The clone carrying this TCR beta chain came up once. There are 14 residues in the CDR3. The V end lost 6 bases, the J end lost 1 base, and 13 bases lay between the germline ends. Germline V CDR1 and CDR2: MNHNS, SASEGT. This sample was taken from a study of T cell changes during pregnancy in multiple sclerosis. TCRdb keeps only in-frame clones here, not all; method: immunoSEQ multiplex PCR. This table has approximately 46,000 clones, around 90% appearing once. This receptor was taken from a female donor with multiple sclerosis, enrolled in a pregnancy study. Sequencing was performed on CD4+ T cells from peripheral blood mononuclear cells, taken after pregnancy. The chain couples TRBV6-1 to TRBJ2-7; D remains unclear. CDR3 in DNA: TGTGCCAGCAGGAAAAGAGGCCAATCCTACGAGCAGTACTTC. Translating gives CASRKRGQSYEQYF.